The rows below give T cell receptor beta chains drawn from one sample of a study of T-cell memory formation after mild COVID-19. TCRdb re-called the 5' RACE reads through MiXCR, storing one row per CDR3 protein. The sample shows about 400,000 distinct CDR3 sequences, about an eighth of them seen only once. Specimen: PBMCs or a T cell subset sorted from them (not recorded which). These receptors were collected from a man younger than 35 who had mild COVID-19 (a few samples of this study predate the infection). Cell type and time point are not known. Both conserved end residues are part of each CDR3. D genes are given only for firm matches. A row's size may be missing; if present it is once, few, many or a size class.

j_gene,len,d_gene,abundance,v_gene,CDR3nt,CDR3aa
TRBJ2-5,15,.,few,TRBV7-8,TGTGCCAGCAGTATTAAGCTGGTGAGCGGGGAGACCCAGTACTTC,CASSIKLVSGETQYF
TRBJ1-6,21,.,.,TRBV6-5,TGTGCCAGCAGTTACTCGAGGTCAAGGCGGGGAGGCCTAATCTATAATTCACCCCTCCACTTT,CASSYSRSRRGGLIYNSPLHF
TRBJ1-2,14,TRBD1,many,TRBV4-3,TGCGCCAGCAGCCACTCGACAGGGGACTATGGCTACACCTTC,CASSHSTGDYGYTF
TRBJ2-3,16,TRBD1,few,TRBV7-9,TGTGCCAGCAGCCCACCGGGGACAGGGGTGACAGATACGCAGTATTTT,CASSPPGTGVTDTQYF
TRBJ1-2,13,TRBD1,.,TRBV7-3,TGTGCCAGCAGCCGAGGGACAGCTTATGGCTACACCTTC,CASSRGTAYGYTF
TRBJ1-5,16,.,.,TRBV6-1,TGTGCCAGCACCAGACTCGGGTCTCCGATCGATCAGCCCCAGCATTTT,CASTRLGSPIDQPQHF
TRBJ2-6,14,.,.,TRBV10-3,TGTGCCTCAAAACAGGGCCCTGGGGCCAACGTCCTGACTTTC,CASKQGPGANVLTF
TRBJ2-5,14,.,.,TRBV11-2,TGTGCCAGCCGCGGACGGCAAGGTGGCGGGACCCAGTACTTC,CASRGRQGGGTQYF
TRBJ1-5,14,.,.,TRBV4-3,TGCGCCAGCAGCCCCGGGGAGGATTCTCAGCCCCAGCATTTT,CASSPGEDSQPQHF
TRBJ2-3,16,.,.,TRBV7-8,TGTGCCAGCAGTTCTCGCTTCTTGGGGGACACAGATACGCAGTATTTT,CASSSRFLGDTDTQYF
TRBJ1-2,14,TRBD1,.,TRBV19,TGTGCCAGTAGCGGCCGGGACAGGGTCAGTGGCTACACCTTC,CASSGRDRVSGYTF
TRBJ2-7,14,.,many,TRBV7-2,TGTGCCAGCAGCTTAGGAGGGGAACCCTACGAGCAGTACTTC,CASSLGGEPYEQYF
TRBJ1-5,13,.,few,TRBV12-3/TRBV12-4,TGTGCCAGCAGTCTTGACAGCGGGCAGCCCCAGCATTTT,CASSLDSGQPQHF
TRBJ1-1,13,.,many,TRBV5-1,TGCGCCAGCAGCTTGGGACAGGTACCTGAAGCTTTCTTT,CASSLGQVPEAFF
TRBJ1-3,12,.,.,TRBV28,TGTGCCGGACAGACCTCTGGAAACACCATATATTTT,CAGQTSGNTIYF
TRBJ2-3,13,.,.,TRBV30,TGTGCCTGGAGTGTTGGGCAAGTAGGTACGCAGTATTTT,CAWSVGQVGTQYF
TRBJ2-3,14,.,many,TRBV18,TGTGCCAGCTCACCGGGATTGGGGACAGATACGCAGTATTTT,CASSPGLGTDTQYF
TRBJ2-5,14,.,few,TRBV11-1,TGTGCCAGCAGCCGGGACGGACTCCAAGAGACCCAGTACTTC,CASSRDGLQETQYF
TRBJ2-3,12,.,.,TRBV12-3/TRBV12-4,TGTGCCAGCAGTCGGGGGCCTCGCGCGCAGTATTTT,CASSRGPRAQYF
TRBJ1-1,15,.,.,TRBV7-9,TGTGCCAGCAGCCCCCAGGGGCAGGGTACCACTGAAGCTTTCTTT,CASSPQGQGTTEAFF
TRBJ2-2,15,TRBD1,few,TRBV4-1,TGCGCCAGCAGCACCCGGGACAGACACACCGGGGAGCTGTTTTTT,CASSTRDRHTGELFF
TRBJ2-2,15,.,many,TRBV6-1,TGTGCCAGCAGTGAAATGGGGCAGGGCGGCGGGGAGCTGTTTTTT,CASSEMGQGGGELFF
TRBJ1-6,16,.,few,TRBV7-2,TGTGCCAGCAGCTTAATCGGTTATGGGTTTAATTCACCCCTCCACTTT,CASSLIGYGFNSPLHF
TRBJ2-5,15,.,.,TRBV5-1,TGCGCCAGCAGCTTCCTGAAGGGCTCCGGGGAGACCCAGTACTTC,CASSFLKGSGETQYF
TRBJ2-5,16,TRBD2,few,TRBV5-5,TGTGCCAGCAGCTTGAACGTACGGGGGGGCGTCGAGACCCAGTACTTC,CASSLNVRGGVETQYF